This T cell receptor beta chain was identified in a study of CD8 T cells in Susac syndrome. Findings and caveats of the study: As the study acknowledged, the number of individuals who were part of its TCR sequencing and HLA analysis was relatively small.

CDR1 and CDR2 from the germline V gene are MNHEY and SVGAGI. The CDR3 is 14 residues long. The V end was cut by 6 bases, the J end by 0 bases, with 8 bases between. On this clonotype itself: Its antigen is not known.

RNA, at about 0.45 to 1 ug, was reverse transcribed with random hexamers. One entry per CDR3 protein, called by TCRdb with MiXCR from the immunoSEQ multiplex PCR reads. The sample records roughly 170,000 distinct CDR3 sequences, approximately 93% being singletons. The CD8+ and CD4+ T cells were negatively isolated, with the TEMRA cells enriched by FACS. J is TRBJ2-2 and V is TRBV6-5; possible D gene TRBD1, 6 bases. This TCR came from a human donor with multiple sclerosis. The sequencing input was CD4+ T cells from PBMCs. The CDR3 loop is CASRYRANTGELFF. CDR3 DNA sequence: TGTGCCAGCAGGTACAGGGCGAACACCGGGGAGCTGTTTTTT.